This is a list of T cell receptor beta chains from one sample in a study of shared clonotypes between healthy human individuals. The method was immunoSEQ multiplex PCR; TCRdb's version includes in-frame clones alone and lacks a portion of them. The sample carries under 2,000,000 clones, approximately 94% recorded once. The material sequenced was naive CD8+ T cells sorted from blood. All receptors derive from a man between 18 and 29 years old in good health. Both conserved end residues are part of each CDR3.

j_call v_call cdr3_aa
TRBJ2-7 TRBV4-2 CASSQLATSYEQYF
TRBJ2-7 TRBV4-1 CASSQDPPVAGAYEQYF
TRBJ2-1 TRBV7-8 CASSLALAGGPTYNEQFF
TRBJ2-4 TRBV9 CASSAGQGIAKNIQYF
TRBJ2-7 TRBV5-6 CASSRPGTTYEQYF
TRBJ1-2 TRBV2 CASSADNGYGYTF
TRBJ2-7 TRBV4-1 CASSQGRGAGKNEQYF
TRBJ2-1 TRBV7-8 CASSLAGTSFEQFF
TRBJ2-3 TRBV6-5 CASSWTSGGPDTQYF
TRBJ2-5 TRBV7-2 CASSLWLAGGETQYF
TRBJ2-7 TRBV29-1 CSVFQASGEQYF
TRBJ2-7 TRBV10-2 CASSVGTSGSTYEQYF
TRBJ1-4 TRBV27 CASSLEWGEKLFF
TRBJ1-6 TRBV6-1 CASSEGRTPYNSPLHF
TRBJ1-6 TRBV19 CASSIVTGANSPLHF
TRBJ1-4 TRBV4-1 CASSPRDIMATNEKLFF
TRBJ2-3 TRBV25-1 CASSESGHTDTQYF
TRBJ2-3 TRBV27 CASSLWLGEGGGTDTQYF
TRBJ1-6 TRBV5-1 CASSLKGARGPNNSPLHF
TRBJ2-7 TRBV19 CASSPGTGSYEQYF
TRBJ1-1 TRBV27 CASSLETHLGTEAFF
TRBJ2-1 TRBV27 CASSSSTGERYNEQFF
TRBJ2-5 TRBV27 CASSLGVAGEQETQYF
TRBJ2-7 TRBV6-5 CASSYRGSYEQYF
TRBJ1-6 TRBV5-6 CASSLGWAQSPLHF
TRBJ1-1 TRBV19 CASMDRGELLPEAFF
TRBJ2-7 TRBV2 CASSEATDIYEQYF
TRBJ2-7 TRBV4-1 CASSHLAGGYEQYF
TRBJ2-1 TRBV19 CASSSAGGLNEQFF
TRBJ1-5 TRBV10-1 CASSDPSGPQHF
TRBJ2-2 TRBV10-3 CATEGGNTGELFF